Sequencing of this T cell receptor (beta chain) was carried out in a study of CXCR3-negative and CXCR3-positive naive CD8 T cells. About the research overall: The dataset comprises 110 million to 150 million TRB reads in total, with about 1.5 +/- 0.3 million reads per library.

Germline V lookup: CDR1 SQVTM, CDR2 ANQGSEA. This CDR3 is built from 14 residues. Points from the study as a whole: Greater hydrophobicity was found in TRB CDR3s of CXCR3-positive naive cells than of CXCR3-negative naive cells.

The libraries of TRB cDNA were prepared using 5' RACE with UMI labels. TCRdb reprocessed the 5' RACE reads and reports one entry per CDR3 protein, with no DNA. The sample totals around 60,000 distinct CDR3 sequences. CD45RO-CCR7+CD27+CD95- cells counted as naive CD8+ T cells. As regards this clonotype: Its antigen remains unidentified.

This clonotype was obtained from a human donor in good health. Some clones in this sample may be carry-over from other donors' samples. The sequenced sample consisted of naive CXCR3+ CD8+ T cells from blood. The subset: CD45RO-CCR7+CD27+CD95- naive CD8+ T cells expressing CXCR3 (TNR3+). The J gene is TRBJ2-1, the V gene TRBV29-1; TCRdb names TRBD1, which stays unverified in the absence of DNA. This CDR3 is CSVVGTPGANEQFF.